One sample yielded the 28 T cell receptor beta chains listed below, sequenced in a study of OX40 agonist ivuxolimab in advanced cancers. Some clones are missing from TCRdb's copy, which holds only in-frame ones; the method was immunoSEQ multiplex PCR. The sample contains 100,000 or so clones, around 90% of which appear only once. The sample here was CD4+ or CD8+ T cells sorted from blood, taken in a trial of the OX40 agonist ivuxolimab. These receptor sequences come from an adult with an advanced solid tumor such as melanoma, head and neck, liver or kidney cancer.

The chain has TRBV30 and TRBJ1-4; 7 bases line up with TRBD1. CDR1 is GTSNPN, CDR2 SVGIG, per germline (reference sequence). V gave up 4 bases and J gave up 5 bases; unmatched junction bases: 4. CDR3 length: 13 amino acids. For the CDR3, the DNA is TGTGCCTGGAAGGACAGGAGCAATGAAAAACTGTTTTTT. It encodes CAWKDRSNEKLFF. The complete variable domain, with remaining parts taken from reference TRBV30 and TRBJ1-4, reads SQTIHQWPATLVQPVGSPLSLECTVEGTSNPNLYWYRQAAGRGLQLLFYSVGIGQISSEVPQNLSASRPQDRQFILSSKKLLLSDSGFYLCAWKDRSNEKLFFGSGTQLSVL.

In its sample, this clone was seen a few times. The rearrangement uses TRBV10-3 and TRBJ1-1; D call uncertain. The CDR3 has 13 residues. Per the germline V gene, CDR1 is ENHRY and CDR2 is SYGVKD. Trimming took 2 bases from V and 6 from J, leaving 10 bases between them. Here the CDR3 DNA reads TGTGCCATCAGTGAGAATGGTCCAGCTGAAGCTTTCTTT. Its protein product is CAISENGPAEAFF.

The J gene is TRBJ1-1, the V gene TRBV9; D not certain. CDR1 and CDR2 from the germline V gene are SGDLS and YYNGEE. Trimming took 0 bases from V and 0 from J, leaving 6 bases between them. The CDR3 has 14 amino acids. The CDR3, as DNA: TGTGCCAGCAGCGTAGCTCCTATGAACACTGAAGCTTTCTTT. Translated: CASSVAPMNTEAFF.

The CDR3 is CAWSALDLNQPQHF. In nucleotides, the CDR3 is TGTGCCTGGAGCGCTTTGGATCTCAATCAGCCCCAGCATTTT. The J gene is TRBJ1-5, the V gene TRBV30; D unclear. The CDR3 contains 14 residues. V dropped 3 bases and J dropped 3 bases, with 12 bases sitting between them. Germline V gene data show CDR1 as GTSNPN and CDR2 as SVGIG (reference sequence).

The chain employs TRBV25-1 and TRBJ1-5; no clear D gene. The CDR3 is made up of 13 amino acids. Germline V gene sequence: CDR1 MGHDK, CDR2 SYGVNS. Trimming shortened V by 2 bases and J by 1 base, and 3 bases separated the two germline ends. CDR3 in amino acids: CASSERSNQPQHF. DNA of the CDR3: TGTGCCAGCAGTGAACGAAGCAATCAGCCCCAGCATTTT.

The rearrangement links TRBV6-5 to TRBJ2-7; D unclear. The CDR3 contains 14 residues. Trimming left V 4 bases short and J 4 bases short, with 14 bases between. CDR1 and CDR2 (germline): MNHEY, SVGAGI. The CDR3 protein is CASSSPRHKYEQYF. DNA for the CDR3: TGTGCCAGCAGTTCCCCCAGACACAAGTACGAGCAGTACTTC.

CDR3 residues: CASSYGGSGGELFF. DNA for the CDR3: TGTGCCAGCAGTTACGGAGGGTCGGGCGGGGAGCTGTTTTTT. The chain is built from TRBV6-5 and TRBJ2-2, with D maybe TRBD2 (6 bases). Germline lookup yields CDR1 MNHEY and CDR2 SVGAGI. Trimming shortened V by 2 bases and J by 7 bases, and 11 bases separated the two germline ends. This CDR3 is built from 14 residues.

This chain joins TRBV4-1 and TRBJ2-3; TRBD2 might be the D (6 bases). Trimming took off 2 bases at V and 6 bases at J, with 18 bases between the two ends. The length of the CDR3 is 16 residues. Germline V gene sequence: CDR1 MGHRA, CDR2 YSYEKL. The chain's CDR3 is CASSQLADGGTDTQYF. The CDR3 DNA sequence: TGCGCCAGCAGCCAACTGGCTGACGGGGGAACGGATACGCAGTATTTT.

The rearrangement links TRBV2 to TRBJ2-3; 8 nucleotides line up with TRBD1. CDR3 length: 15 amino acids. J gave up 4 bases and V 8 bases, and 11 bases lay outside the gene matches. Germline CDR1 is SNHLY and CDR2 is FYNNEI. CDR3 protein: CASAQEGQGADTQYF. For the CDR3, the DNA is TGTGCCAGCGCCCAAGAAGGACAGGGAGCAGATACGCAGTATTTT.

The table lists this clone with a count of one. CDR3: CASSHVGAGINTEAFF. The CDR3 nucleotides are TGCGCCAGCAGCCACGTTGGAGCAGGGATTAACACTGAAGCTTTCTTT. The V gene is TRBV4-3, the J gene TRBJ1-1; a possible D gene is TRBD1 (5 bases). V was cut by 3 bases and J by 2 bases, with 16 bases left in between. The CDR3 is 16 residues long. Germline CDR1 reads LGHNA; CDR2 reads YSLEER.

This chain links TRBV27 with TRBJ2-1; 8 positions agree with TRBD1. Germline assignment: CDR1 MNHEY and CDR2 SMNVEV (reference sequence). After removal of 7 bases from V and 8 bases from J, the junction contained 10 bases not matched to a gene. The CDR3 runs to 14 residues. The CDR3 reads CASNKFGQGHEQFF. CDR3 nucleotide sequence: TGTGCCAGCAATAAATTCGGACAGGGCCATGAGCAGTTCTTC.

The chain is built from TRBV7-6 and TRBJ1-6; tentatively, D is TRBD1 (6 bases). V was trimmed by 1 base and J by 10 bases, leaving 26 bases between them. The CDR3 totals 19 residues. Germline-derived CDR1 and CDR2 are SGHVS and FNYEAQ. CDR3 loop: CASSLETVVTGAGQSPLHF. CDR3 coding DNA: TGTGCCAGCAGCTTAGAGACAGTAGTCACGGGGGCAGGGCAATCACCCCTCCACTTT.

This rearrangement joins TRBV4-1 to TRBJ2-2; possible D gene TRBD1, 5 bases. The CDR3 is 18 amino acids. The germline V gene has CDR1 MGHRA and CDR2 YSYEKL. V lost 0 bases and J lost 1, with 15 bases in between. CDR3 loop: CASSQDTQGSRNTGELFF. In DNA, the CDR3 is TGCGCCAGCAGCCAAGATACCCAGGGATCTCGGAACACCGGGGAGCTGTTTTTT.

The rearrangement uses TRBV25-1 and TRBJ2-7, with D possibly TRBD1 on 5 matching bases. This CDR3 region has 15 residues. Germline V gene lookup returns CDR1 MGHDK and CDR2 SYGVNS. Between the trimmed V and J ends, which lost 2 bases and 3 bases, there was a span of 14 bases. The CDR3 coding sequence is TGTGCCAGCAGTGAAGGGCAGGGTATGGGCTACGAGCAGTACTTC. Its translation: CASSEGQGMGYEQYF.

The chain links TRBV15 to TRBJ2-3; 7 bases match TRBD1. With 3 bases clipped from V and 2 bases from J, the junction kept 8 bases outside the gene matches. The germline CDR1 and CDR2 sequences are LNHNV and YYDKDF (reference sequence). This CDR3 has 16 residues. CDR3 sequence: CATSSFRDRLTDTQYF. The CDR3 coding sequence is TGTGCCACCAGCAGCTTCCGGGACAGACTCACAGATACGCAGTATTTT.

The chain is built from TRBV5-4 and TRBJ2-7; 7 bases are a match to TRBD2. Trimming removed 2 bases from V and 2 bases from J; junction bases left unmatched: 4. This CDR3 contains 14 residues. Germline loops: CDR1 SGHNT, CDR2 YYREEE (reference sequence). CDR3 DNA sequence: TGTGCCAGCAGCTTCGCGGGAGCTCCCTACGAGCAGTACTTC. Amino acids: CASSFAGAPYEQYF. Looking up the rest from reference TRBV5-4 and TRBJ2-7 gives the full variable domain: ETGVTQSPTHLIKTRGQQVTLRCSSQSGHNTVSWYQQALGQGPQFIFQYYREEENGRGNFPPRFSGLQFPNYSSELNVNALELDDSALYLCASSFAGAPYEQYFGPGTRLTVT.

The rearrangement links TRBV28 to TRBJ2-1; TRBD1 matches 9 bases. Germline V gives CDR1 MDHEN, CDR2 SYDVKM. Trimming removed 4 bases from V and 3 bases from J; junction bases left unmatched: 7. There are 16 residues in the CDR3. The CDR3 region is CASSSLGQGRYNEQFF. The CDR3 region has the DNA TGTGCCAGCAGTTCTCTGGGACAGGGCCGCTACAATGAGCAGTTCTTC.

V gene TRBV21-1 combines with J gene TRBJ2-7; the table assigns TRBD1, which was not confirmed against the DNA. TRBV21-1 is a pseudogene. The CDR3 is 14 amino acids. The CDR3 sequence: CASELGQVGYEQYF. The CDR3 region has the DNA TGTGCCAGCGAACTAGGACAGGTAGGCTACGAGCAGTACTTC.

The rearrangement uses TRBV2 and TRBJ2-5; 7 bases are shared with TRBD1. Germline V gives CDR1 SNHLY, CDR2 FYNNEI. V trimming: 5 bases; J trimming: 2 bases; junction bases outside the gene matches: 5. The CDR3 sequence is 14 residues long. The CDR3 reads CASSIQGIQETQYF. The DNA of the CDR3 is TGTGCCAGCAGTATACAGGGGATACAAGAGACCCAGTACTTC.

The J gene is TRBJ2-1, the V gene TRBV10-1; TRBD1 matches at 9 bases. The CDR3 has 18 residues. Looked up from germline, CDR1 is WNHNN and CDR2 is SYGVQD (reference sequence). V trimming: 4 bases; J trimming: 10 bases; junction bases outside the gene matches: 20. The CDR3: CASSAGTGSDPSAREQFF. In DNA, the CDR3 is TGCGCCAGCAGTGCCGGGACAGGGTCGGATCCTTCGGCGAGAGAGCAGTTCTTC.

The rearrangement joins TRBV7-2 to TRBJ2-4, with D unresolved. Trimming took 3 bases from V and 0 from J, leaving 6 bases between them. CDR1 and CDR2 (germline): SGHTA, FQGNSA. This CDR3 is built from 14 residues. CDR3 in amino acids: CASSFELAKNIQYF. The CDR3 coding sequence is TGTGCCAGCAGCTTTGAGCTAGCCAAAAACATTCAGTACTTC.

CDR3 nucleotides: TGTGCCAGTACTGACTCGACGGGGGGTCGTTCACCCCTCCACTTT. Amino acid sequence: CASTDSTGGRSPLHF. This rearrangement joins TRBV19 to TRBJ1-6; possible D gene TRBD1, 5 bases. V lost 7 bases, J lost 9 bases, and 19 bases lay in between. There are 15 residues in the CDR3. Germline loops: CDR1 LNHDA, CDR2 SQIVND (reference sequence).

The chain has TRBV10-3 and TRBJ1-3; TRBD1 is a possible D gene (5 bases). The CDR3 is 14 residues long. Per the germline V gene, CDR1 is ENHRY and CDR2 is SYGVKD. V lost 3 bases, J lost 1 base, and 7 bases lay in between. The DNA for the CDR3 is TGTGCCATCAGTGACGGGGCATCTGGAAACACCATATATTTT. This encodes CAISDGASGNTIYF.

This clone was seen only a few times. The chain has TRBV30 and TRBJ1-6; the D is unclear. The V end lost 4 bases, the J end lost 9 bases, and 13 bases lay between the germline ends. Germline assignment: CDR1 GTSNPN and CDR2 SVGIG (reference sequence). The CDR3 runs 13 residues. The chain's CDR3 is CAWTTLPGSPLHF. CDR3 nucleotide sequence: TGTGCCTGGACCACCCTCCCAGGTTCACCCCTCCACTTT.

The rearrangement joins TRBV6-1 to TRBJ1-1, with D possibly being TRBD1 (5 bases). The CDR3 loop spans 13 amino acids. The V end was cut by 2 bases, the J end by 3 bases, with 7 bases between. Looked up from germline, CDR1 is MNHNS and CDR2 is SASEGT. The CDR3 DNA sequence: TGTGCCAGCAGTGAAAAAGGGGACACTGAAGCTTTCTTT. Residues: CASSEKGDTEAFF.

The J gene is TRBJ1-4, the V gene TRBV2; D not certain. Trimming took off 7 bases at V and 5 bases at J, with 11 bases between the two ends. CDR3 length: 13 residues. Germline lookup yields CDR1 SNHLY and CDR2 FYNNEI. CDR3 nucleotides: TGTGCCAGCATTCCCGGCCCCAATGAAAAACTGTTTTTT. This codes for CASIPGPNEKLFF.

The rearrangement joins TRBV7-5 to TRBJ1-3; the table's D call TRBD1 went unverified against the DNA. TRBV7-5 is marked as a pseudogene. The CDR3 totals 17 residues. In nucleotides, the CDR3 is TGTGTCAGAAGCTTAGGGGCTCCGGACAGTTCCGGAAACACCATATATTTT. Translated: CVRSLGAPDSSGNTIYF.

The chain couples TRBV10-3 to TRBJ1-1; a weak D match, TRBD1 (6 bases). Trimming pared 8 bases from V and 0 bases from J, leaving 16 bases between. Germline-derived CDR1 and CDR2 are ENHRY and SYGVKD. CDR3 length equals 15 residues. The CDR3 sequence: CAISSQGRMNTEAFF. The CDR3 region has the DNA TGTGCCATCTCGTCCCAGGGGAGAATGAACACTGAAGCTTTCTTT.